This TCR beta chain was identified during a study of blood T cell repertoires in COVID-19. For the study at large: The cDNA or gDNA used as material had been derived from T cells, B-cell-depleted T cells, or PBMCs.

The CDR3 spans 16 residues. V lost 1 base and J lost 0; bases outside the gene matches: 3. Germline V gives CDR1 LGHNT, CDR2 FRNRAP. Method: immunoSEQ multiplex PCR; TCRdb's copy keeps in-frame clones and lacks some. This table holds 100,000 to 150,000 clones, around 74% found once. The chain combines TRBV12-5 with TRBJ2-3, with TRBD2 matching over 8 bases. Input material: peripheral blood. The clonotype originates from a man between 60 and 70 years old with acute or convalescent COVID-19. CDR3 DNA sequence: TGTGCTAGTGGTTTGGGGGGGACTAGAAGCACAGATACGCAGTATTTT. Translation: CASGLGGTRSTDTQYF. The full variable domain, with the rest looked up from reference TRBV12-5 and TRBJ2-3, is DARVTQTPRHKVTEMGQEVTMRCQPILGHNTVFWYRQTMMQGLELLAYFRNRAPLDDSGMPKDRFSAEMPDATLATLKIQPSEPRDSAVYFCASGLGGTRSTDTQYFGPGTRLTVL.